These 22 T cell receptor beta chains came from one sample sequenced in a study of OX40 agonist ivuxolimab in advanced cancers. Repertoires were generated with immunoSEQ multiplex PCR, while TCRdb's copy carries only in-frame clones and drops some. The repertoire holds 70,000 or so clones, with less than 90% as singletons. This specimen was CD4+ or CD8+ T cells sorted from blood, taken in a trial of the OX40 agonist ivuxolimab. These receptors were taken from an adult with an advanced solid tumor such as melanoma, head and neck, liver or kidney cancer.

The gene calls are TRBV30 and TRBJ2-5; D ambiguous. Germline CDR1 reads GTSNPN; CDR2 reads SVGIG (reference sequence). The CDR3 has 13 amino acids. Between the trimmed V and J ends, which lost 3 bases and 5 bases, there was a span of 13 bases. The CDR3: CAWSPPSWETQYF. DNA of the CDR3: TGTGCCTGGAGCCCCCCTTCGTGGGAGACCCAGTACTTC.

V usage is TRBV15 and J usage is TRBJ2-2; the D gene is possibly TRBD1 (6 bases). The CDR3 consists of 15 residues. Germline CDR1 and CDR2: LNHNV and YYDKDF (reference sequence). Trimming removed 0 bases from V and 4 bases from J, with 9 bases in between. CDR3 in amino acids: CATSRDLGGTGELFF. The CDR3 DNA reads as TGTGCCACCAGCAGAGATTTAGGGGGCACCGGGGAGCTGTTTTTT.

This clone was seen just once. This chain connects TRBV7-3 to TRBJ1-5, with D unresolved. There are 13 residues in the CDR3. CDR1 SGHTA and CDR2 FQGTGA come from the germline V gene. V dropped 2 bases and J dropped 6 bases, with 8 bases sitting between them. The CDR3 DNA reads as TGTGCCAGCAGCTTAGAGGGAACTCAGCCCCAGCATTTT. Amino acids: CASSLEGTQPQHF. Filled out from reference TRBV7-3 and TRBJ1-5, the complete variable domain reads GAGVSQTPSNKVTEKGKYVELRCDPISGHTALYWYRQSLGQGPEFLIYFQGTGAADDSGLPNDRFFAVRPEGSVSTLKIQRTERGDSAVYLCASSLEGTQPQHFGDGTRLSIL.

This chain connects TRBV7-9 to TRBJ1-4; a possible D gene is TRBD1 (5 bases). Germline assignment: CDR1 SEHNR and CDR2 FQNEAQ (reference sequence). V shed 7 bases and J shed 7 bases, with 13 bases lying between them. The CDR3 totals 13 residues. CDR3 sequence (DNA): TGTGCCAGCACCACGGGGGGGAGTGAAAAACTGTTTTTT. Translation gives CASTTGGSEKLFF.

This chain connects TRBV27 to TRBJ1-5; 11 bases are shared with TRBD1. The CDR3 is 19 amino acids. Germline lookup yields CDR1 MNHEY and CDR2 SMNVEV (reference sequence). Trimming at V came to 2 bases and at J to 6 bases, leaving 15 bases not matched to a gene. The CDR3: CASSLRGQGAGISRQPQHF. CDR3 nucleotides: TGTGCCAGCAGTTTACGCGGACAGGGGGCTGGTATTAGTCGTCAGCCCCAGCATTTT.

This chain joins TRBV11-2 and TRBJ2-5; D is unresolved. Germline-derived CDR1 and CDR2 are SGHAT and FQNNGV. This CDR3 comprises 12 residues. Trimming left V 4 bases short and J 5 bases short, with 8 bases between. CDR3 DNA sequence: TGTGCCAGCAGCTCAGAGGCGGAGACCCAGTACTTC. Protein: CASSSEAETQYF.

This rearrangement joins TRBV30 to TRBJ1-2; tentative D call: TRBD1 (6 bases). Per germline, CDR1 GTSNPN and CDR2 SVGIG (reference sequence). The CDR3 extends over 14 amino acids. V dropped 1 base and J dropped 8 bases, with 17 bases sitting between them. CDR3 protein: CAWSGGGRITGYTF. The CDR3 DNA reads as TGTGCCTGGAGTGGAGGGGGGCGCATAACGGGCTACACCTTC. The full variable domain, with the rest looked up from reference TRBV30 and TRBJ1-2, is SQTIHQWPATLVQPVGSPLSLECTVEGTSNPNLYWYRQAAGRGLQLLFYSVGIGQISSEVPQNLSASRPQDRQFILSSKKLLLSDSGFYLCAWSGGGRITGYTFGSGTRLTVV.

J is TRBJ2-1 and V is TRBV7-2; D is possibly TRBD2 (6 bases). The CDR3 is made up of 13 amino acids. The germline gives CDR1 SGHTA, CDR2 FQGNSA. The V and J ends lost 10 bases and 2 bases respectively, with 12 bases between them. CDR3 residues: CAIPGLAYNEQFF. The CDR3 region has the DNA TGTGCCATCCCGGGACTGGCCTACAATGAGCAGTTCTTC. Full variable domain (outside the CDR3, taken from reference TRBV7-2 and TRBJ2-1): GAGVSQSPSNKVTEKGKDVELRCDPISGHTALYWYRQSLGQGLEFLIYFQGNSAPDKSGLPSDRFSAERTGGSVSTLTIQRTQQEDSAVYLCAIPGLAYNEQFFGPGTRLTVL.

CDR3 sequence: CASSQATAMQVTGELFF. The DNA of the CDR3 is TGCGCCAGCAGCCAAGCGACCGCCATGCAGGTCACCGGGGAGCTGTTTTTT. The chain uses TRBV4-3 and TRBJ2-2, with D unclear. Germline assignment: CDR1 LGHNA and CDR2 YSLEER. Trimming stripped 1 base from V and 4 bases from J, with 16 bases between. CDR3 length equals 17 residues.

The chain joins TRBV6-5 to TRBJ1-1; D is perhaps TRBD1 (5 bases). CDR3 length: 15 amino acids. Trimming removed 4 bases at V and 5 bases at J, with 17 bases between. Germline CDR1 is MNHEY and CDR2 is SVGAGI. The CDR3 nucleotides read TGTGCCAGCAGTTCGCCGGGACGTGGTGAGACTGAAGCTTTCTTT. This encodes CASSSPGRGETEAFF.

As concerns this clone: The sample has other DNA sequences that encode this CDR3 too. CDR3 nucleotide sequence: TGTGCCAGCAGCTTTTTGGGGGGGGAAGGGTCCTACGAGCAGTACTTC. Protein product: CASSFLGGEGSYEQYF. The chain is built from TRBV7-8 and TRBJ2-7; 7 positions match TRBD2. Trimming removed 3 bases from V and 1 base from J; junction bases left unmatched: 9. The CDR3 has 16 amino acids. Germline CDR1 SGHVS, CDR2 FQNEAQ.

The chain carries TRBV29-1 and TRBJ2-7, with a tentative D call TRBD2 (6 bases). The CDR3 is 14 residues long. CDR1 and CDR2 from the germline V gene are SQVTM and ANQGSEA. Between the trimmed V and J ends, which lost 6 bases and 1 base, there was a span of 16 bases. Here the CDR3 reads CSVSTGSISYEQYF. In DNA form, the CDR3 reads TGCAGCGTCTCAACCGGGAGTATATCCTACGAGCAGTACTTC.

J is TRBJ2-7 and V is TRBV5-8; TRBD1 aligns across 8 bases. V lost 0 bases to trimming and J lost 3 bases; unmatched junction nucleotides: 5. Germline CDR1 reads SGHTS; CDR2 reads YDEGEE. This CDR3 has 15 amino acids. CDR3 DNA sequence: TGTGCCAGCAGCTTGGGTGGACAGGGACACTACGAGCAGTACTTC. Residues: CASSLGGQGHYEQYF. Combining the CDR3 with reference TRBV5-8 and TRBJ2-7 gives the whole variable domain EAGVTQSPTHLIKTRGQQATLRCSPISGHTSVYWYQQALGLGLQFLLWYDEGEERNRGNFPPRFSGRQFPNYSSELNVNALELEDSALYLCASSLGGQGHYEQYFGPGTRLTVT.

The rearrangement joins TRBV4-3 to TRBJ2-3, with 9 nucleotides matching TRBD1. The CDR3 has 18 amino acids. CDR1 LGHNA and CDR2 YSLEER come from the germline V gene. The J segment lost 0 bases and the V segment lost 4 bases, leaving 11 bases of the junction unmatched. The CDR3 nucleotides read TGCGCCAGCAGCCTCCAATTGCCCGGGACAGGGAGCACAGATACGCAGTATTTT. This encodes CASSLQLPGTGSTDTQYF.

This rearrangement joins TRBV28 to TRBJ1-6, with D possibly TRBD1 on 6 matching bases. There are 16 residues in the CDR3. V dropped 7 bases and J dropped 9 bases, with 22 bases sitting between them. The germline V gene has CDR1 MDHEN and CDR2 SYDVKM. The CDR3 sequence is CASTTLLRGIGSPLHF. In nucleotides, the CDR3 is TGTGCCAGCACCACCCTTCTCAGGGGAATTGGTTCACCCCTCCACTTT.

This clone has a single count. The rearrangement links TRBV18 to TRBJ2-6, with D maybe TRBD1 (5 bases). The CDR3 sequence is 16 residues long. Trimming pared 4 bases from V and 0 bases from J, leaving 10 bases between. The germline CDR1 and CDR2 sequences are KGHSH and LQKENI. CDR3 residues: CASSQPGISGANVLTF. As DNA, the CDR3 is TGTGCCAGCTCACAACCAGGGATCTCTGGGGCCAACGTCCTGACTTTC.

V gene TRBV6-1 combines with J gene TRBJ2-3, with TRBD2 matching 13 bases. Losses at the gene ends were 10 bases for V and 6 bases for J; bases not matched to a gene: 7. This CDR3 region has 14 residues. The V gene's germline CDR1 is MNHNS and CDR2 SASEGT. Here the CDR3 DNA reads TGTGCCACCCGACTAGCGGGAGGTGAGGATACGCAGTATTTT. The encoded protein is CATRLAGGEDTQYF.

V gene TRBV7-6 combines with J gene TRBJ2-2; D remains unclear. The V gene's germline CDR1 is SGHVS and CDR2 FNYEAQ. The CDR3 has 15 residues. Trimming took off 1 base at V and 1 base at J, with 7 bases between the two ends. The chain's CDR3 is CASSLVVENTGELFF. DNA of the CDR3: TGTGCCAGCAGCTTAGTCGTCGAGAACACCGGGGAGCTGTTTTTT.

V is TRBV5-4 and J is TRBJ1-1, with D possibly TRBD1 on 6 matching bases. Germline-derived CDR1 and CDR2 are SGHNT and YYREEE (reference sequence). The V end lost 0 bases, the J end lost 4 bases, and 13 bases lay between the germline ends. The CDR3 runs to 15 residues. CDR3 amino acids: CASSLDRGLSTEAFF. Here the CDR3 DNA reads TGTGCCAGCAGCTTGGATCGGGGGCTGTCCACTGAAGCTTTCTTT.

The sample holds one count of this clone. The chain recombines TRBV28 with TRBJ2-1; D remains ambiguous. In germline, CDR1 is MDHEN, CDR2 SYDVKM. The CDR3 runs 16 residues. The V and J ends lost 6 bases and 3 bases respectively, with 18 bases between them. The CDR3 nucleotides read TGTGCCAGCAGCCCCCAGTTAACCACTTTCTACAATGAGCAGTTCTTC. This encodes CASSPQLTTFYNEQFF. The whole variable domain, filled in from reference TRBV28 and TRBJ2-1, reads DVKVTQSSRYLVKRTGEKVFLECVQDMDHENMFWYRQDPGLGLRLIYFSYDVKMKEKGDIPEGYSVSREKKERFSLILESASTNQTSMYLCASSPQLTTFYNEQFFGPGTRLTVL.

Relative to its sample, this clone is medium-sized. The chain combines TRBV25-1 with TRBJ1-4; D is unresolved. The ends were cut back, 3 bases at V and 10 bases at J, with 9 bases in the middle. The CDR3 has 12 amino acids. CDR1 and CDR2 from the germline V gene are MGHDK and SYGVNS. The CDR3 here is CASSDPPGKLFF. CDR3 nucleotide sequence: TGTGCCAGCAGTGACCCGCCTGGAAAACTGTTTTTT.

This chain links TRBV6-5 with TRBJ2-1, with TRBD1 matching over 7 bases. The CDR3 is 16 amino acids. The V gene's germline CDR1 is MNHEY and CDR2 SVGAGI. V dropped 4 bases and J dropped 0; count of bases not matched to a gene: 6. The CDR3 protein is CASSSQGGGSYNEQFF. The CDR3 DNA reads as TGTGCCAGCAGTTCCCAAGGGGGCGGCTCCTACAATGAGCAGTTCTTC.